This T cell receptor beta chain was found in a study of T cells in tumors after PD-1 blockade (dated by TCRdb to the late 2010s). For the study in its entirety: Prior checkpoint blockade, systemic immunosuppressant use, and recent radiotherapy or other anti-cancer therapy within 4 weeks were grounds for patient exclusion. Treatment consisted of either cemiplimab 350 mg every 2 weeks or pembrolizumab 200 mg every 3 weeks. Ongoing daily vismodegib 150 mg was also given to a subset of patients during anti-PD-1 treatment. On average, peripheral blood samples yielded 35,000 to 40,000 unique clonotypes and about 110,000 TCR templates (range about 22,000-290,000). The study performed paired single-cell RNA and TCR sequencing on site-matched tumors from BCC or SCC patients before and after anti-PD-1 therapy. To compare clonotypes in blood versus tumor, bulk TCR sequencing was run on approximately 11 peripheral blood samples drawn from about five patients. Clinical response was assessed using RECIST version 1.1. Broader findings and caveats from the paper: Where the novel T cell clones came from was not determined, and possible sources could include lymphoid organs or rare unexpanded clones inside the tumor or in the tumor periphery. Roughly 41% of the TCR clonotypes from tumors also showed up in blood, and some novel exhausted tumor clones were present in pre-treatment blood, which suggests peripheral recruitment.

To note about this clone: Its antigen specificity is not known. No clone much larger than this one lies a single base away; base qualities are absent.

Deep TCRbeta sequencing was performed with the immunoSEQ platform. In the source study's methods: Only productive rearrangements were exported from the immunoSEQ Analyzer for downstream analysis. Bulk TCRbeta clonotypes were assigned T cell phenotypes by matching to single-cell RNA+TCR-seq clones sharing the same TCRbeta sequence. Tumor enrichment of a clone was calculated by dividing the clone's tumor frequency by the clone's PBMC frequency, both taken from bulk TCR sequencing. TCRs were sorted with GLIPH into specificity groups, meaning clusters of distinct TCRs that share CDR3 motifs and likely recognize common antigens. TCRdb obtained this table from immuneACCESS and retained in-frame rearrangements with V and J assigned. These tables miss some clones; where compared with another copy, unresolved V genes account for less than half of the shortfall, and the remainder is unexplained. Clone size and the V and J calls come from that table; the DNA yielded D and trimming. The sample table contains around 25,000 clones; only one count was recorded for roughly 80% of them. Jointly, the top ten make up 12% of the sample.

Trimming removed 5 bases from V and 0 bases from J; the gene matches leave 4 bases unexplained. The CDR1 and CDR2 encoded by the germline V gene (reference sequence) are LNHDA and SQIVND. Counted from cysteine to phenylalanine, this CDR3 has 15 amino acids. Here the CDR3 DNA is all that survives: 45 bases in frame from base 1. Per the publication, the time point label means: after anti-PD-1 therapy. Genomic DNA extracted from tumor biopsies or peripheral blood was used for bulk TCRbeta sequencing, with input ranging from 616 ng to 6,004 ng. Every patient had histologically proven advanced or metastatic basal or squamous cell carcinoma and was a poor candidate for surgical resection. The basal cell carcinoma cohort comprised some ten patients, of whom about eight had bulk tumor TCR sequencing.

This sequence uses TRBV19 and TRBJ2-1, and 7 junctional nucleotides match TRBD1. The TCR was taken from a human donor with basal cell carcinoma. The input for sequencing was PBMCs, taken after anti-PD-1 treatment. The DNA is TGTGCCAGTAGTGTGGACAGGAGCTCCTACAATGAGCAGTTCTTC. It is translated as CASSVDRSSYNEQFF. The CDR3, completed at both ends by the reference TRBV19 and TRBJ2-1 genes, gives the full variable domain DGGITQSPKYLFRKEGQNVTLSCEQNLNHDAMYWYRQDPGQGLRLIYYSQIVNDFQKGDIAEGYSVSREKKESFPLTVTSAQKNPTAFYLCASSVDRSSYNEQFFGPGTRLTVL.